This entry lists 18 T cell receptor beta chains sequenced from one sample in a study of T cell clusters in autoimmune cytopenias (dated by TCRdb to about 2019). For each sample, TRB amplification used roughly 250 ng of peripheral blood genomic DNA, equal to around 34,000 genome equivalents. These reads were obtained on an Illumina MiSeq. TRB rearrangements were amplified by multiplex PCR using a touch-down protocol with TRB-A and TRB-B primer pools mixed in one tube. TCRdb reprocessed the reads and assigns one entry to each CDR3 protein sequence, leaving out DNA. The table held for this sample gives approximately 14,000 distinct CDR3 sequences. The ten largest clonotypes hold roughly 2.2% of the sample. The sequencing input was peripheral blood. Every receptor here comes from a human donor with an autoimmune cytopenia or autoimmune hepatitis (not recorded which).

The chain employs TRBV24-1 and TRBJ1-6; TCRdb lists TRBD1, though no DNA is available to test this call. The germline gives CDR1 KGHDR, CDR2 SFDVKD. CDR3 length: 19 residues. CDR3 sequence reads: CATSDLGQRGLPYNSPLHF.

The chain combines TRBV18 with TRBJ1-1; TCRdb indicates TRBD1, and absent DNA this call remains unverified. CDR1 and CDR2 (germline): KGHSH, LQKENI. The CDR3 runs to 15 residues. CDR3 residues: CASSRKGQGSTEAFF.

The chain is built from TRBV5-5 and TRBJ1-5. CDR3 length: 14 amino acids. The germline CDR1 and CDR2 sequences are SGHKS and YYEKEE (reference sequence). CDR3 region: CASSLNPFNQPQHF. The complete variable domain, with remaining parts taken from reference TRBV5-5 and TRBJ1-5, reads DAGVTQSPTHLIKTRGQQVTLRCSPISGHKSVSWYQQVLGQGPQFIFQYYEKEERGRGNFPDRFSARQFPNYSSELNVNALLLGDSALYLCASSLNPFNQPQHFGDGTRLSIL.

The V call is TRBV20-1, the J call TRBJ1-1; the TCRdb D gene call, TRBD1, has no DNA to confirm it. The germline V gene encodes CDR1 DFQATT and CDR2 SNEGSKA (reference sequence). The CDR3 extends over 14 amino acids. The CDR3: CSALSGTANTEAFF.

The J gene is TRBJ2-7, the V gene TRBV7-2; TCRdb reports TRBD2, a call that lacks DNA to check it against. This CDR3 has 15 residues. Germline V gives CDR1 SGHTA, CDR2 FQGNSA. The CDR3: CASSSRTSASYEQYF.

The V gene is TRBV12-3 or TRBV12-4, the J gene TRBJ2-7. The CDR3 sequence is 14 residues long. CDR3 protein: CASSLGSVRYEQYF.

The chain is built from TRBV19 and TRBJ1-6; TCRdb names TRBD1, which stays unverified in the absence of DNA. This CDR3 has 15 residues. Germline V gene lookup returns CDR1 LNHDA and CDR2 SQIVND (reference sequence). This chain's CDR3 is CASSAGTGFGSPLHF.

This chain uses TRBV6-5 with TRBJ1-2; TCRdb's D call, TRBD1, is unchecked because there is no DNA. Germline values: CDR1 MNHEY, CDR2 SVGAGI. The CDR3 is 13 amino acids. The CDR3: CASSPGQGPRATF.

This clonotype ranks as medium-sized (0.01 to 0.1%) in terms of frequency. This rearrangement joins TRBV7-9 to TRBJ2-1. Per the germline V gene, CDR1 is SEHNR and CDR2 is FQNEAQ (reference sequence). The CDR3 loop spans 13 amino acids. This CDR3 reads CASSLGSYDEQFF.

The chain employs TRBV6-1 and TRBJ2-4; TCRdb reports TRBD2, a call that lacks DNA to check it against. The germline V gene has CDR1 MNHNS and CDR2 SASEGT. The CDR3 is 16 residues long. This CDR3 reads CASRNGREGGQNIQYF.

J is TRBJ1-1 and V is TRBV19; with no DNA, the TCRdb D assignment of TRBD1 cannot be verified. Germline-derived CDR1 and CDR2 are LNHDA and SQIVND (reference sequence). The length of the CDR3 is 13 residues. The CDR3 reads CASSYRVDTEAFF.

The V call is TRBV6-5, the J call TRBJ2-4; without DNA, the TCRdb call of TRBD2 cannot be checked. CDR1 and CDR2 (germline): MNHEY, SVGAGI. CDR3 length: 16 residues. CDR3 sequence: CASSYSLAGAKNIQYF.

The chain joins TRBV30 to TRBJ2-5; the TCRdb D gene call, TRBD1, has no DNA to confirm it. From germline, CDR1 is GTSNPN and CDR2 SVGIG (reference sequence). The CDR3 consists of 14 residues. The CDR3 region is CAWSVGQLLETQYF.

The CDR3 protein is CAWSAQRDQETQYF. The V and J genes are TRBV30 and TRBJ2-5. The CDR3 spans 14 residues. CDR1 GTSNPN and CDR2 SVGIG come from the germline V gene (reference sequence).

The V call is TRBV6-6, the J call TRBJ1-5; TCRdb's D call of TRBD1 is untestable without DNA. Germline loops: CDR1 MNHNY, CDR2 SVGAGI (reference sequence). CDR3 size: 13 residues. Here the CDR3 reads CASSLTGNQPQHF.

This clonotype ranks as medium-sized (0.01 to 0.1%) in terms of frequency. The chain is built from TRBV29-1 and TRBJ2-1; with no DNA, the TCRdb D assignment of TRBD2 cannot be verified. The CDR3 is 11 amino acids. Germline loops: CDR1 SQVTM, CDR2 ANQGSEA. The CDR3 region is CSVASGGTSFF.

The V call is TRBV18, the J call TRBJ1-2; TCRdb's D call, TRBD1, is unchecked because there is no DNA. Germline-derived CDR1 and CDR2 are KGHSH and LQKENI. The CDR3 runs 16 residues. The chain's CDR3 is CASSQSSGTPNYGYTF. The full variable domain, in which reference TRBV18 and TRBJ1-2 provide the parts outside the CDR3, is NAGVMQNPRHLVRRRGQEARLRCSPMKGHSHVYWYRQLPEEGLKFMVYLQKENIIDESGMPKERFSAEFPKEGPSILRIQQVVRGDSAAYFCASSQSSGTPNYGYTFGSGTRLTVV.

This clonotype is identified as medium-sized (0.01 to 0.1%) from frequency. The chain carries TRBV6-1 and TRBJ2-1; the TCRdb D gene call, TRBD1, has no DNA to confirm it. Germline values: CDR1 MNHNS, CDR2 SASEGT. The CDR3 is 17 amino acids. The CDR3 spells CASSTWKRDTSYNEQFF.